This paragraph reports one TCR beta chain. This clone's antigen is unknown. Per-base qualities were not stored, and no clone one base away is much larger. Library preparation employed the immunoSEQ multiplex PCR assay. The hsTCRB Kit was used according to the manufacturer's protocol to amplify rearranged TCR beta chain sequences. TCRB libraries were sequenced on an Illumina MiSeq. As for how the authors treated the data: The proprietary platform of the kit vendor was used for demultiplexing, trimming and gene mapping. Drawn from immuneACCESS, this table holds only the in-frame rearrangements with V and J called that TCRdb kept. Clones are partly lost; checked studies trace under half to an unresolved V gene and leave the rest unexplained. Clone size and the V and J calls come from that table; the DNA yielded D and trimming. The sample records approximately 50,000 clones, just under 80% of which are singletons. Of the sample, 5.2% is held by the ten largest clones.

The germline V gene supplies CDR1 SGHVS and CDR2 FQNEAQ. The CDR3 covers 13 residues, taking in both the cysteine and the phenylalanine. The DNA shown is the 39-base CDR3, in frame from base 1. Trimmed from V: 3 bases; trimmed from J: 8 bases; junction bases lacking a gene match: 5. The sample originates from a study of a mutant IDH1 vaccine in newly diagnosed glioma (dated by TCRdb to about 2021). General notes on the study: Eight vaccinations were administered to patients in weeks 1, 3, 5, 7, 11, 15, 19 and 23, corresponding to visits V03 through V10. Vaccination started 4-6 weeks after radiotherapy alone, or was given together with temozolomide cycles in the groups whose treatment included chemotherapy. Of the 30 or so patients who were treated, approximately 60% were male and about 40% were female, and the mean age was around 40 years. Prior to enrollment, standard therapy consisting of radiotherapy alone, temozolomide alone, or radiochemotherapy with temozolomide had been administered to patients, with the combination being received by most patients. Peripheral blood was collected at six visits: V03 (baseline), V05, V07, V10, V12 and V13. For exploratory analyses, longitudinal TCRB deep sequencing was carried out in 25 treated patients wherever samples were available. Here is what the overall study found, with its caveats: Selection of PBMC samples for TCRB deep sequencing was based on availability. Vaccine-induced immune responses across multiple MHC alleles were detected in approximately 94% of patients. Pseudoprogression appeared unrelated to alterations in the top peripheral T cell clonotypes detected by TCRB sequencing. The authors noted that analyses of patient blood samples could not be reproduced because of sample limitations.

What this sample's time point label stands for: week 5, during vaccination. Every vaccine dose consisted of 300 ug of a 20-mer mutant IDH1 peptide in Montanide, administered subcutaneously together with topical imiquimod. Newly diagnosed WHO grade 3 or 4 IDH1-mutant astrocytomas showing loss of nuclear ATRX were present in the donors. The samples were drawn from NOA16, a multicentre, single-arm, open-label phase I trial in Germany that tested a mutant IDH1 peptide vaccine in humans for the first time. Genomic DNA for TCRB sequencing was isolated from EDTA blood with the DNeasy Blood and Tissue Kit.

The clonotype was recovered from a man aged 50 to 60 with glioma. The V and J segments used are TRBV7-8 and TRBJ1-2; 8 bases in the junction line up with TRBD1. The specimen comprised PBMCs, sampled from a glioma patient whose treatment included an IDH1 peptide vaccine. In nucleotide form, the sequence is TGTGCCAGCAGCTTTGGACAGGGCTACGGCTACACCTTC. This translates into CASSFGQGYGYTF.